One and the same sample provided the 27 T cell receptor beta chains below, sequenced in a study of T-cell reconstitution after alpha-beta-depleted transplantation in children. For TCRbeta, the library was prepared with unique molecular identifiers. A single record per CDR3 protein comes from TCRdb applying MiXCR to the PCR reads. The repertoire consists of approximately 350,000 distinct CDR3 sequences, with 10% to 13% occurring once and the leading ten covering about 2.3%. The sequences come from PBMCs from the stem cell graft donor, collected from the stem cell graft. The source is a human donor who donated a stem cell graft to a child with acute lymphoblastic leukemia.

This chain connects TRBV18 to TRBJ1-6; the D is unclear. There are 13 residues in the CDR3. Germline V CDR1 and CDR2: KGHSH, LQKENI. The V and J ends lost 4 bases and 13 bases respectively, with 14 bases between them. The DNA for the CDR3 is TGTGCCAGCTCACTAAGCTACAGCAAGCCCCTCCACTTT. It is translated as CASSLSYSKPLHF.

This clonotype was recorded a few times. The chain joins TRBV20-1 to TRBJ2-7, with 8 bases that match TRBD2. CDR1 is DFQATT, CDR2 SNEGSKA, per germline (reference sequence). The CDR3 covers 14 residues. V gave up 0 bases and J gave up 5 bases; unmatched junction bases: 6. In DNA, the CDR3 is TGCAGTGCTAGAGATGCGGGAGGAAGGAACGAGCAGTACTTC. Translated: CSARDAGGRNEQYF.

The chain uses TRBV5-1 and TRBJ2-2; TRBD2 matches 7 bases. This CDR3 region has 15 residues. The germline CDR1 and CDR2 sequences are SGHRS and YFSETQ. V lost 0 bases, J lost 6 bases, and 5 bases stayed unmatched. CDR3 in DNA: TGCGCCAGCAGCTTGGTCAGCGGGACGGCCGGGGAGCTGTTTTTT. Its translation is CASSLVSGTAGELFF.

This clonotype was recorded at least ten times. The J gene is TRBJ2-5, the V gene TRBV27, with D hard to call. Looked up from germline, CDR1 is MNHEY and CDR2 is SMNVEV (reference sequence). CDR3 size: 9 residues. With 7 bases removed from V and 3 bases from J, the gap between germline ends came to 0 bases. The CDR3 region is CASKETQYF. CDR3 nucleotide sequence: TGTGCCAGCAAAGAGACCCAGTACTTC.

The chain has TRBV15 and TRBJ2-3, with D perhaps TRBD1 (5 bases). CDR1 is LNHNV, CDR2 YYDKDF, per germline (reference sequence). The V end was cut by 4 bases, the J end by 2 bases, with 19 bases between. The CDR3 is made up of 17 amino acids. The CDR3 bases are TGTGCCACCAGCATAGATGGACAAACCCTTGACACAGATACGCAGTATTTT. Its protein product is CATSIDGQTLDTDTQYF.

A few counts support this clonotype. The V and J genes are TRBV20-1 and TRBJ2-5; the match to TRBD2 covers 7 bases. The junction had 11 bases not matched to a gene; V was cut back by 5 bases and J by 2 bases. Germline CDR1 reads DFQATT; CDR2 reads SNEGSKA (reference sequence). This CDR3 is built from 15 residues. The CDR3 protein is CSAPVGGHPQETQYF. The CDR3 region has the DNA TGCAGTGCTCCGGTGGGAGGGCACCCGCAAGAGACCCAGTACTTC.

The chain recombines TRBV5-1 with TRBJ2-3, with 11 bases that match TRBD2. The CDR3 runs 17 residues. V dropped 3 bases and J dropped 2; count of bases not matched to a gene: 8. In germline, CDR1 is SGHRS, CDR2 YFSETQ. As DNA, the CDR3 is TGCGCCAGCAGCTCCCCTAGCGGGAGGAGATTCACAGATACGCAGTATTTT. It translates to CASSSPSGRRFTDTQYF.

This clonotype was counted at least ten times. The gene calls are TRBV11-2 and TRBJ2-7, with TRBD1 identical over 11 bases. The CDR3 is made up of 14 amino acids. Germline CDR1 reads SGHAT; CDR2 reads FQNNGV. With V trimmed by 5 bases and J by 2 bases, 2 bases remained unmatched. Here the CDR3 reads CASSADRGPYEQYF. The CDR3 region has the DNA TGTGCCAGCAGCGCGGACAGGGGGCCCTACGAGCAGTACTTC.

This clonotype showed up just a few times. This chain uses TRBV28 with TRBJ2-7; D remains unclear. The germline V gene has CDR1 MDHEN and CDR2 SYDVKM. Deletions cut 5 bases from V and 5 bases from J, with 10 bases between. The CDR3 runs to 12 residues. CDR3: CASSVGFNEQYF. Here the CDR3 DNA reads TGTGCCAGCAGTGTGGGGTTCAACGAGCAGTACTTC.

This chain uses TRBV19 with TRBJ2-7, with D possibly being TRBD1 or TRBD2 (5 bases each). The V end was cut by 3 bases, the J end by 2 bases, with 5 bases between. The CDR3 sequence is 12 residues long. Germline V lookup: CDR1 LNHDA, CDR2 SQIVND (reference sequence). CDR3 amino acids: CASSMGAYEQYF. The CDR3 nucleotides are TGTGCCAGTAGTATGGGGGCCTACGAGCAGTACTTC. Combining the CDR3 with reference TRBV19 and TRBJ2-7 gives the whole variable domain DGGITQSPKYLFRKEGQNVTLSCEQNLNHDAMYWYRQDPGQGLRLIYYSQIVNDFQKGDIAEGYSVSREKKESFPLTVTSAQKNPTAFYLCASSMGAYEQYFGPGTRLTVT.

The sample holds many counts of this clonotype. The chain links TRBV4-1 to TRBJ2-1; 9 positions agree with TRBD2. Germline values: CDR1 MGHRA, CDR2 YSYEKL. V shed 0 bases and J 6 bases; nucleotides not matched to a gene: 3. The CDR3 runs to 15 residues. Here the CDR3 DNA reads TGCGCCAGCAGCCAAGAGCGCGGGAGGGGCAATGAGCAGTTCTTC. Protein product: CASSQERGRGNEQFF.

The chain has TRBV5-5 and TRBJ2-1, with D maybe TRBD2 (5 bases). Germline CDR1 reads SGHKS; CDR2 reads YYEKEE (reference sequence). This CDR3 spans 15 amino acids. The germline V and J ends were trimmed by 0 bases and 4 bases, with 11 bases remaining between them. CDR3 DNA sequence: TGTGCCAGCAGCTTGGTCCCTCTAGCTTACAATGAGCAGTTCTTC. Protein sequence: CASSLVPLAYNEQFF.

This clonotype came up many times. The chain combines TRBV6-2 or TRBV6-3 with TRBJ1-1; D may be TRBD1 (5 bases). Trimming took off 2 bases at V and 5 bases at J, with 9 bases between the two ends. CDR1 and CDR2 (germline): MNHEY, SVGEGT. The CDR3 has 13 residues. The CDR3 DNA is TGTGCCAGCAGTTACAGGGGAGGGACTGAAGCTTTCTTT. Its protein product is CASSYRGGTEAFF.

This clonotype was counted many times. The chain employs TRBV7-2 and TRBJ1-1; D might be TRBD1 (6 bases). Trimming shortened V by 6 bases and J by 3 bases, and 14 bases separated the two germline ends. Germline values: CDR1 SGHTA, CDR2 FQGNSA. The CDR3 totals 14 residues. The CDR3 bases are TGTGCCAGCAGTTCACAGGGATGGGACACTGAAGCTTTCTTT. Amino acid sequence: CASSSQGWDTEAFF. The whole variable domain, filled in from reference TRBV7-2 and TRBJ1-1, reads GAGVSQSPSNKVTEKGKDVELRCDPISGHTALYWYRQSLGQGLEFLIYFQGNSAPDKSGLPSDRFSAERTGGSVSTLTIQRTQQEDSAVYLCASSSQGWDTEAFFGQGTRLTVV.

The rearrangement joins TRBV7-9 to TRBJ2-1; 7 bases map to TRBD1. The CDR3 extends over 14 amino acids. Germline CDR1 is SEHNR and CDR2 is FQNEAQ (reference sequence). The V segment lost 5 bases and the J segment 6 bases; nucleotides outside the gene matches: 7. CDR3: CASSPTTGFNEQFF. CDR3 nucleotide sequence: TGTGCCAGCAGCCCTACGACAGGGTTCAATGAGCAGTTCTTC.

This clonotype was observed many times. The chain has TRBV4-3 and TRBJ2-1; D may be TRBD1 (5 bases). This CDR3 is built from 14 residues. The germline gives CDR1 LGHNA, CDR2 YSLEER. V lost 0 bases to trimming and J lost 10 bases, with 13 bases between them. The CDR3 region has the DNA TGCGCCAGCAGCCAAGAGGGCAGGGCACTAGAGCAGTTCTTC. Translating gives CASSQEGRALEQFF.

This clonotype was seen ten or more times. The V call is TRBV20-1, the J call TRBJ2-7, with D possibly being TRBD2 (6 bases). Germline CDR1 is DFQATT and CDR2 is SNEGSKA (reference sequence). V lost 3 bases and J lost 0, with 12 bases in between. The CDR3 contains 14 residues. DNA for the CDR3: TGCAGTGCTAGGGACGGGGGAAACTCCTACGAGCAGTACTTC. Protein sequence: CSARDGGNSYEQYF.

This clonotype was observed once. The CDR3 sequence is CSARVAGGPYNEQFF. The CDR3 DNA sequence: TGCAGTGCTAGAGTGGCGGGAGGACCCTACAATGAGCAGTTCTTC. This chain uses TRBV20-1 with TRBJ2-1; 8 positions match TRBD2. Trimming took 1 base from V and 2 from J; bases not matched to a gene: 4. The CDR3 extends over 15 amino acids. Germline CDR1 and CDR2: DFQATT and SNEGSKA (reference sequence).

This clonotype was seen at least ten times. This chain joins TRBV6-6 and TRBJ2-7; 9 bases fit TRBD1. Trimming removed 5 bases from V and 6 bases from J; junction bases left unmatched: 5. This CDR3 has 13 residues. Germline-derived CDR1 and CDR2 are MNHNY and SVGAGI (reference sequence). The CDR3 DNA follows: TGTGCCAGCAGTCTGGGACAGGGAACCGAGCAGTACTTC. Translated: CASSLGQGTEQYF.

This CDR3 reads CASSLAHSSGTSYNEQFF. In nucleotides, the CDR3 is TGTGCCAGCAGCTTAGCCCACTCTAGCGGGACGTCCTACAATGAGCAGTTCTTC. The chain has TRBV7-2 and TRBJ2-1, with TRBD2 matching 9 bases. J lost 1 base, V lost 0 bases, and 7 bases had no gene match. CDR3 length: 18 residues. Germline lookup yields CDR1 SGHTA and CDR2 FQGNSA. Full variable domain (rest looked up from reference TRBV7-2 and TRBJ2-1): GAGVSQSPSNKVTEKGKDVELRCDPISGHTALYWYRQSLGQGLEFLIYFQGNSAPDKSGLPSDRFSAERTGGSVSTLTIQRTQQEDSAVYLCASSLAHSSGTSYNEQFFGPGTRLTVL.

This clonotype was detected many times. The chain is built from TRBV29-1 and TRBJ1-1; D call uncertain. The V gene's germline CDR1 is SQVTM and CDR2 ANQGSEA. This CDR3 comprises 13 residues. V was clipped by 4 bases and J by 1 base, with 10 bases between them. The CDR3 DNA is TGCAGCGTTGCTTTCGGGCCGAACACTGAAGCTTTCTTT. It yields the protein CSVAFGPNTEAFF.

This clonotype was observed a few times. The chain recombines TRBV6-5 with TRBJ2-2; D gene unclear. Germline assignment: CDR1 MNHEY and CDR2 SVGAGI. The CDR3 sequence is 13 residues long. V was trimmed by 0 bases and J by 9 bases, leaving 8 bases between them. CDR3: CASSYSPVRELFF. The DNA of the CDR3 is TGTGCCAGCAGTTACTCGCCCGTGAGGGAGCTGTTTTTT.

This clonotype has at least ten counts. This chain uses TRBV20-1 with TRBJ2-1; 10 nucleotides align to TRBD2. The germline V gene has CDR1 DFQATT and CDR2 SNEGSKA (reference sequence). V shed 5 bases, J shed 8 bases, and the junction held 6 bases outside the gene matches. The CDR3 is 13 amino acids. CDR3 sequence (DNA): TGCAGTGCTCCTAGCGGGAGCATCGATGAGCAGTTCTTC. It specifies CSAPSGSIDEQFF.

The V gene is TRBV5-5, the J gene TRBJ1-2; D unresolved. Trimming shortened V by 1 base and J by 4 bases, and 17 bases separated the two germline ends. The CDR3 length is 16 residues. Germline V gene lookup returns CDR1 SGHKS and CDR2 YYEKEE (reference sequence). CDR3 sequence: CASSLIPRRGPYGYTF. The CDR3, as DNA: TGTGCCAGCAGCTTGATACCTCGTCGGGGTCCCTATGGCTACACCTTC.

The chain combines TRBV6-5 with TRBJ1-2; weak D call: TRBD1 (6 bases). The V and J ends lost 6 bases and 4 bases respectively, with 15 bases between them. CDR3 length equals 14 residues. Germline V gives CDR1 MNHEY, CDR2 SVGAGI. The CDR3 protein is CASRYLRDTYGYTF. The DNA for the CDR3 is TGTGCCAGCAGATACCTCCGGGACACCTATGGCTACACCTTC.

The chain employs TRBV29-1 and TRBJ2-3; 10 bases line up with TRBD1. The V and J ends lost 5 bases and 14 bases, in that order; junction bases with no gene match: 7. The length of the CDR3 is 11 residues. CDR1 and CDR2 from the germline V gene are SQVTM and ANQGSEA. CDR3: CSVWTGGALYF. The CDR3 bases are TGCAGCGTTTGGACAGGGGGGGCTCTGTATTTT.

This rearrangement joins TRBV2 to TRBJ2-1; 7 nucleotides line up with TRBD1. V lost 8 bases to trimming and J lost 8 bases; unmatched junction nucleotides: 21. Germline-derived CDR1 and CDR2 are SNHLY and FYNNEI. This CDR3 contains 17 residues. The CDR3 DNA reads as TGTGCCAGCGGATCACAGGGGACCATCCCACAAATAGATGAGCAGTTCTTC. Translated, it gives CASGSQGTIPQIDEQFF.